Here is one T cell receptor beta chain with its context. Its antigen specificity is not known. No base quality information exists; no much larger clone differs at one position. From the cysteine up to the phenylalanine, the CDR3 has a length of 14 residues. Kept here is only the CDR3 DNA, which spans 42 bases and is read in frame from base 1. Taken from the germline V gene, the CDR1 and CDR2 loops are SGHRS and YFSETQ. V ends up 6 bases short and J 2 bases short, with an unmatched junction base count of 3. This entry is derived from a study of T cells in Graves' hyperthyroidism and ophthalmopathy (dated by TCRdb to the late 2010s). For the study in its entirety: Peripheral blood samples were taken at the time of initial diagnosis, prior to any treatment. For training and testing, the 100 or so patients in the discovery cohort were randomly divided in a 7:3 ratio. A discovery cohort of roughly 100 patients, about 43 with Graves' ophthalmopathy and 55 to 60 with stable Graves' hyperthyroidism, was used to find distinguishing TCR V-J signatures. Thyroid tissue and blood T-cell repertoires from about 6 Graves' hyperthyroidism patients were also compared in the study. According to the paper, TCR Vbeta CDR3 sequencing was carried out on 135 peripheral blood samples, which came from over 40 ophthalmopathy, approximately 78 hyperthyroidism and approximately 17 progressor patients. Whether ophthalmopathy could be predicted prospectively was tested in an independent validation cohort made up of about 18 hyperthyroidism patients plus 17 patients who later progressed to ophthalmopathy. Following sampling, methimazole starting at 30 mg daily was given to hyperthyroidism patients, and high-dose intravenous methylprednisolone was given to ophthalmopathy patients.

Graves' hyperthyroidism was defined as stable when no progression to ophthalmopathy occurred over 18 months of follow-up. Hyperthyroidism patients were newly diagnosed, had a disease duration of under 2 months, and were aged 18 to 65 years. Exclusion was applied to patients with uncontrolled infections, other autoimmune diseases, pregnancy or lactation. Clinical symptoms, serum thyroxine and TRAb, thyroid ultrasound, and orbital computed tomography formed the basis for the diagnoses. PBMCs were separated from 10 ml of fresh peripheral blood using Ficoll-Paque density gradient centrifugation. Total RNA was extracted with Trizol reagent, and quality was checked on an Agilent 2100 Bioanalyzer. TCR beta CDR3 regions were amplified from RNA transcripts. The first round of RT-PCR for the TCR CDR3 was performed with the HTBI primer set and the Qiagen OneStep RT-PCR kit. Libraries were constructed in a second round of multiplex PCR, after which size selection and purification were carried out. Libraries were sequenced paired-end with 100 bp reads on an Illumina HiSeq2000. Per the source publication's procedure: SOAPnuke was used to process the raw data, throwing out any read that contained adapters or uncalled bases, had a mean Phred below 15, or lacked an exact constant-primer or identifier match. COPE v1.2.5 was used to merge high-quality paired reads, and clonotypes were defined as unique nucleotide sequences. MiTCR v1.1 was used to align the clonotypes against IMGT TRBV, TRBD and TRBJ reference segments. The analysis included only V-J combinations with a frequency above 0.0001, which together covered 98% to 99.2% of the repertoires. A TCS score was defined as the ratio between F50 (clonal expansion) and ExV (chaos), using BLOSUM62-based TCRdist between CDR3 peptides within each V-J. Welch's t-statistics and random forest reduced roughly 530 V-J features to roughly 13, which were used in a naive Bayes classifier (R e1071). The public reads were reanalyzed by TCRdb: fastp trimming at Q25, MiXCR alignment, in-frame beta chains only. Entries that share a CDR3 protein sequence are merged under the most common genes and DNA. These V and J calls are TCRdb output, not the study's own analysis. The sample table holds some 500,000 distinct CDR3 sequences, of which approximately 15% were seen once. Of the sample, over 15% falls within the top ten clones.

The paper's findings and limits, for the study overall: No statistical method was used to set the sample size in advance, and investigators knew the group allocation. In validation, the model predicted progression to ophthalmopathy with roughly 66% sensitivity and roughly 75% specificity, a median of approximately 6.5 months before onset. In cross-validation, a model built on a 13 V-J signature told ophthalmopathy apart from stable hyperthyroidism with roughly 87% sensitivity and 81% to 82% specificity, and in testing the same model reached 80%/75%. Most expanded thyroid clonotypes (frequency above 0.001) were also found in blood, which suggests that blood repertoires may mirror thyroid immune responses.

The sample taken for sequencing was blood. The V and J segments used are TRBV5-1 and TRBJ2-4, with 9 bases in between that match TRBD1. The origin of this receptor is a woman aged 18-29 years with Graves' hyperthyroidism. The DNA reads TGCGCCAGCACAGGACAGGGGACCAAAAACATTCAGTACTTC. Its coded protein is CASTGQGTKNIQYF.